This TCR beta chain appears in the sequencing data of a study of chemoradiotherapy in HPV16-positive cancers. Points from the study as a whole: In HPV16-positive patients, HPV-responsive T-cell expansion tracked better recurrence-free survival. During treatment, candidate HPV-specific clones and E7-related motifs expanded in tumor. Functional assays defining HPV-specific T cells used only a couple of HPV16-positive patients.

Worth noting for this clone: The target antigen is unknown.

Repeated repertoire sampling spanned the course of chemoradiotherapy. TCRdb's copy holds only in-frame clones and misses some; the assay was immunoSEQ multiplex PCR. The sample carries about 20,000 clones, about two thirds recorded once. CDR1 is MNHEY, CDR2 SMNVEV, per germline (reference sequence). This CDR3 is built from 13 residues. The V end lost 7 bases, the J end lost 1 base, and 11 bases lay between the germline ends. The material was obtained from a patient who underwent chemoradiotherapy. This TCR was recovered from a human donor with HPV-associated anogenital cancer. The rearrangement joins TRBV27 to TRBJ2-7; a weak D match, TRBD2 (5 bases). This CDR3 reads CASTPGSSYEQYF. The CDR3 DNA sequence: TGTGCCAGCACCCCGGGGAGTTCCTACGAGCAGTACTTC.